This TCR beta chain emerged from a study of blood T cell repertoires in COVID-19. The data were produced by immunoSEQ multiplex PCR, yet TCRdb's version contains in-frame clones alone and is incomplete. The sample contains hundreds of thousands of clones, about nine tenths of which appear only once. With 8 bases removed from V and 1 base from J, the gap between germline ends came to 12 bases. Germline V CDR1 and CDR2: MNHEY, SVGAGI. The CDR3 is made up of 13 amino acids. The V gene is TRBV6-5, the J gene TRBJ2-7; D possibly corresponds to TRBD1 (5 bases). The source is a man aged 55 to 70 who had recovered from COVID-19. The sequenced sample consisted of PBMCs or T cells enriched from blood (not recorded which). The CDR3 region has the DNA TGTGCCAGCGGGAACAGGTTGTCCTACGAGCAGTACTTC. Amino acid sequence: CASGNRLSYEQYF.